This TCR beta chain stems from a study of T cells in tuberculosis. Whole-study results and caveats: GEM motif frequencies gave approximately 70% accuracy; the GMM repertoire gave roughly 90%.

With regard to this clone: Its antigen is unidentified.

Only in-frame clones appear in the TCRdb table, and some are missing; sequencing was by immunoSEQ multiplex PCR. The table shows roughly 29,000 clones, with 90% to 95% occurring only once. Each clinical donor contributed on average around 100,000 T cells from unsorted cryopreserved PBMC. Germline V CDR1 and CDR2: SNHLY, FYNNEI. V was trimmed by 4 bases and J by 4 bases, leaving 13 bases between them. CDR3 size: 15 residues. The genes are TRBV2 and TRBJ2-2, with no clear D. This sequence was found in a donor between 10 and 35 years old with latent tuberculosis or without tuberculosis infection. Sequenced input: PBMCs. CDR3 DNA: TGTGCCAGCAGTGCCTCCGGTTACTCCACCGGGGAGCTGTTTTTT. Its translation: CASSASGYSTGELFF. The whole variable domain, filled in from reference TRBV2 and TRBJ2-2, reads EPEVTQTPSHQVTQMGQEVILRCVPISNHLYFYWYRQILGQKVEFLVSFYNNEISEKSEIFDDQFSVERPDGSNFTLKIRSTKLEDSAMYFCASSASGYSTGELFFGEGSRLTVL.